These 8 T cell receptor beta chains were all obtained from the same sample, sequenced in a study of graft-versus-host responses after intestinal transplantation. These receptors are not linked to any known antigen. TCRdb's table, derived via immunoSEQ multiplex PCR, lists solely in-frame clones and lacks some. The repertoire includes fewer than 85,000 clones, about 94% of them detected once, and around 0.53% sits in the top ten. The sample here was unstimulated CD8+ T cells sorted from spleen or lymph node cells, taken before intestinal transplant. The receptors shown here come from a human donor who received an intestinal transplant.

V and J are TRBV5-6 and TRBJ1-6; TRBD1 aligns across 8 bases. Germline-derived CDR1 and CDR2 are SGHDT and YYEEEE. The CDR3 is 19 residues long. V gave up 1 base and J gave up 5 bases; unmatched junction bases: 14. The CDR3 region has the DNA TGTGCCAGCAGCTTGCGTTACCGAGCAAAGACAGGGGATAATTCACCCCTCCACTTT. It translates to CASSLRYRAKTGDNSPLHF.

J is TRBJ2-1 and V is TRBV28; 7 positions match TRBD1. Trimming removed 7 bases from V and 4 bases from J; junction bases left unmatched: 10. Germline values: CDR1 MDHEN, CDR2 SYDVKM. This CDR3 contains 15 residues. In nucleotides, the CDR3 is TGTGCCAGCACTCCGGGACAGATTCGATACAATGAGCAGTTCTTC. It encodes CASTPGQIRYNEQFF. The variable domain in full, with the rest retrieved from reference TRBV28 and TRBJ2-1, is DVKVTQSSRYLVKRTGEKVFLECVQDMDHENMFWYRQDPGLGLRLIYFSYDVKMKEKGDIPEGYSVSREKKERFSLILESASTNQTSMYLCASTPGQIRYNEQFFGPGTRLTVL.

CDR3 coding DNA: TGTGCCAGCAGTGAATACCGACCCAGCAATCAGCCCCAGCATTTT. Translating gives CASSEYRPSNQPQHF. The V and J genes are TRBV2 and TRBJ1-5; no reliable D call. This CDR3 region has 15 residues. Germline lookup yields CDR1 SNHLY and CDR2 FYNNEI. V was clipped by 2 bases and J by 1 base, with 9 bases between them.

This clone was counted once. This chain connects TRBV9 to TRBJ2-7, with 14 bases aligning to TRBD2. Germline V lookup: CDR1 SGDLS, CDR2 YYNGEE. The CDR3 is 15 residues long. The junction had 5 bases not matched to a gene; V was cut back by 5 bases and J by 4 bases. The CDR3: CASRSGTSGSYEQYF. Here the CDR3 DNA reads TGTGCCAGCAGGTCCGGGACTAGCGGGAGTTACGAGCAGTACTTC.

This rearrangement joins TRBV5-1 to TRBJ2-2; TRBD1 matches at 7 bases. After removal of 3 bases from V and 3 bases from J, the junction contained 2 bases not matched to a gene. Germline assignment: CDR1 SGHRS and CDR2 YFSETQ. CDR3 length: 14 amino acids. CDR3 bases: TGCGCCAGCAGCTGGACAGGTTACACCGGGGAGCTGTTTTTT. It yields the protein CASSWTGYTGELFF.

The chain employs TRBV15 and TRBJ1-1; D ambiguous. V was clipped by 2 bases and J by 0 bases, with 7 bases between them. The CDR3 sequence is 14 residues long. Looked up from germline, CDR1 is LNHNV and CDR2 is YYDKDF (reference sequence). CDR3 sequence reads: CATSRYQLNTEAFF. DNA of the CDR3: TGTGCCACCAGCAGATATCAGTTGAACACTGAAGCTTTCTTT.

V gene TRBV27 combines with J gene TRBJ2-7, with unresolved D. The CDR3 is 14 amino acids. CDR1 is MNHEY and CDR2 is SMNVEV in the germline V gene (reference sequence). The V and J ends lost 4 bases and 2 bases respectively, with 12 bases between them. The CDR3 region has the DNA TGTGCCAGCAGTTACGATGTCGGAACCTACGAGCAGTACTTC. This gives the protein CASSYDVGTYEQYF.

The chain couples TRBV5-5 to TRBJ1-5; D is uncertain. The length of the CDR3 is 15 residues. V was pared by 0 bases and J by 3 bases, with 10 bases between. CDR1 is SGHKS, CDR2 YYEKEE, per germline (reference sequence). The CDR3 nucleotides are TGTGCCAGCAGCTTGGTATCCGGGATCAATCAGCCCCAGCATTTT. As protein: CASSLVSGINQPQHF.